This T cell receptor (beta chain) was sequenced in a study of post-analysis software for immune sequencing data. This CDR3 has 16 residues. V shed 0 bases and J shed 2 bases, with 11 bases lying between them. The germline V gene encodes CDR1 LGHDT and CDR2 YNNKEL (reference sequence). Every TCR beta cDNA library bore unique molecular identifiers. TCRdb ran MiXCR on the PCR reads and lists one entry per CDR3 protein. The repertoire holds about 460,000 distinct CDR3 sequences, with less than 45% as singletons. Study-level points and caveats: Compared with controls, patients had more of five TRBV segments, including TRBV5-6, TRBV5-1 and TRBV20-1.

Worth noting for this clonotype: Its cognate antigen is unknown.

Sequencing was performed on blood. V and J are TRBV3-1 and TRBJ2-1; D is uncertain. The sequence was obtained from a girl aged 10 to 17 with multiple sclerosis. The CDR3, as DNA: TGTGCCAGCAGCCAAGACCCAGGACCGACCTACAATGAGCAGTTCTTC. Encoded protein: CASSQDPGPTYNEQFF.